Listed below are T cell receptor beta chains from one sample, sequenced in a study of T cells in Graves' hyperthyroidism and ophthalmopathy. TCRdb reprocessed the multiplex PCR reads with MiXCR, giving one entry per CDR3 protein. The sample lists around 760,000 distinct CDR3 sequences, 35% occurring once. The source material was blood. All receptors come from a middle-aged woman with Graves' hyperthyroidism. Both conserved end residues are part of each CDR3. Each record gives: clone size, J gene, V gene, CDR3 protein. Only some rows state a clone size, as once, few, many or a class for expanded clones.

clone size: few; J gene: TRBJ2-5; V gene: TRBV7-2; CDR3 protein: CASSLGIRPNGEETQYF
clone size: .; J gene: TRBJ2-7; V gene: TRBV25-1; CDR3 protein: CASSGPGLGAYEQYF
clone size: .; J gene: TRBJ1-2; V gene: TRBV7-3; CDR3 protein: CASSRNGTRGYGGYTF
clone size: .; J gene: TRBJ1-2; V gene: TRBV20-1; CDR3 protein: CSAPDTTGFNYGYTF
clone size: .; J gene: TRBJ1-2; V gene: TRBV9; CDR3 protein: CASSFNYGGGGGYTF
clone size: .; J gene: TRBJ2-7; V gene: TRBV10-2; CDR3 protein: CASRSSYKQYF
clone size: .; J gene: TRBJ2-7; V gene: TRBV7-9; CDR3 protein: CASSFWDSETYEQYF
clone size: .; J gene: TRBJ2-5; V gene: TRBV29-1; CDR3 protein: CSVGAQHRGQETQYF
clone size: .; J gene: TRBJ1-1; V gene: TRBV7-9; CDR3 protein: CASSLYTPNTEAFF
clone size: many; J gene: TRBJ1-2; V gene: TRBV7-9; CDR3 protein: CASSPQGLYGYTF
clone size: .; J gene: TRBJ1-4; V gene: TRBV28; CDR3 protein: CASSRVIATNEKLFF
clone size: many; J gene: TRBJ2-7; V gene: TRBV7-3; CDR3 protein: CASSLSGTPPYEQYF
clone size: .; J gene: TRBJ1-6; V gene: TRBV18; CDR3 protein: CASSRSDNSPLHF
clone size: many; J gene: TRBJ1-1; V gene: TRBV20-1; CDR3 protein: CSARAVTGERTEAFF
clone size: .; J gene: TRBJ1-5; V gene: TRBV7-9; CDR3 protein: CASSLTDGPQHF
clone size: many; J gene: TRBJ2-7; V gene: TRBV9; CDR3 protein: CASSALGTSDEQYF
clone size: .; J gene: TRBJ1-3; V gene: TRBV10-2; CDR3 protein: CASSDHGRRSSGNTIYF
clone size: .; J gene: TRBJ1-2; V gene: TRBV3-1; CDR3 protein: CASSQAGRFGYTF
clone size: many; J gene: TRBJ1-5; V gene: TRBV20-1; CDR3 protein: CSAPDRNQPQHF
clone size: many; J gene: TRBJ1-2; V gene: TRBV6-2/TRBV6-3; CDR3 protein: CASTDSSYGYTF
clone size: .; J gene: TRBJ1-1; V gene: TRBV10-3; CDR3 protein: CAISATGEVNTEAFF
clone size: .; J gene: TRBJ1-5; V gene: TRBV15; CDR3 protein: CATSSGGQGAGQPQHF
clone size: once; J gene: TRBJ2-7; V gene: TRBV5-1; CDR3 protein: CASSHPGGGSSYEQYF
clone size: few; J gene: TRBJ1-5; V gene: TRBV7-8; CDR3 protein: CASTIGAPGPNQPQHF
clone size: many; J gene: TRBJ1-5; V gene: TRBV15; CDR3 protein: CATSRGSNQPQHF
clone size: many; J gene: TRBJ1-5; V gene: TRBV6-2/TRBV6-3; CDR3 protein: CASSSQGSQPQHF
clone size: .; J gene: TRBJ1-2; V gene: TRBV19; CDR3 protein: CASWTGFWGYTF
clone size: few; J gene: TRBJ1-2; V gene: TRBV7-9; CDR3 protein: CASSPSGGANYGYTF
clone size: many; J gene: TRBJ2-5; V gene: TRBV7-6; CDR3 protein: CASSPSPSGSGETQYF
clone size: .; J gene: TRBJ1-3; V gene: TRBV10-3; CDR3 protein: CAISYDRQGGNTIYF
clone size: .; J gene: TRBJ2-7; V gene: TRBV29-1; CDR3 protein: CSVEDSYGTGTAYEQYF
clone size: few; J gene: TRBJ2-5; V gene: TRBV6-5; CDR3 protein: CASSYGRTQYF
clone size: .; J gene: TRBJ2-7; V gene: TRBV7-2; CDR3 protein: CASSLGTGGWSEQYF
clone size: few; J gene: TRBJ1-6; V gene: TRBV5-1; CDR3 protein: CASSSDAMTGAGSPLHF
clone size: .; J gene: TRBJ1-4; V gene: TRBV6-6; CDR3 protein: CASSDPGRGHEKLFF
clone size: .; J gene: TRBJ1-5; V gene: TRBV29-1; CDR3 protein: CSVVAGSNQPQHF
clone size: .; J gene: TRBJ2-3; V gene: TRBV29-1; CDR3 protein: CSVEPVEWYSDTQYF
clone size: .; J gene: TRBJ2-1; V gene: TRBV7-6; CDR3 protein: CASSNTGTSYNEQFF
clone size: many; J gene: TRBJ2-5; V gene: TRBV24-1; CDR3 protein: CATSDYIQGRRETQYF
clone size: few; J gene: TRBJ1-1; V gene: TRBV5-4; CDR3 protein: CASNTAGNTEAFF
clone size: .; J gene: TRBJ1-1; V gene: TRBV12-3/TRBV12-4; CDR3 protein: CASSLRDRANTEAFF
clone size: many; J gene: TRBJ1-2; V gene: TRBV7-2; CDR3 protein: CASSLVAGGVGYTF
clone size: many; J gene: TRBJ1-2; V gene: TRBV4-3; CDR3 protein: CASSQASGATAYGYTF
clone size: few; J gene: TRBJ2-2; V gene: TRBV9; CDR3 protein: CASSVQTGNTGELFF
clone size: once; J gene: TRBJ1-6; V gene: TRBV7-8; CDR3 protein: CASSETRLDSYNSPLHF
clone size: few; J gene: TRBJ1-2; V gene: TRBV6-5; CDR3 protein: CASNDRFYGYTF
clone size: few; J gene: TRBJ1-1; V gene: TRBV28; CDR3 protein: CASSVEFEAFF
clone size: .; J gene: TRBJ1-4; V gene: TRBV7-8; CDR3 protein: CASRKTGTSNEKLFF
clone size: .; J gene: TRBJ2-7; V gene: TRBV6-5; CDR3 protein: CASSLGTEAYEQYF
clone size: once; J gene: TRBJ2-7; V gene: TRBV10-2; CDR3 protein: CASSDSAGRSYEQYF
clone size: .; J gene: TRBJ2-2; V gene: TRBV11-2; CDR3 protein: CASSHSPFKGQTNTGELFF
clone size: many; J gene: TRBJ1-2; V gene: TRBV6-2/TRBV6-3; CDR3 protein: CASRLTFRDGYTF
clone size: .; J gene: TRBJ2-5; V gene: TRBV7-7; CDR3 protein: CASSLGSLAGETQYF
clone size: few; J gene: TRBJ1-2; V gene: TRBV10-3; CDR3 protein: CASSGTGGAGYGYTF
clone size: .; J gene: TRBJ2-5; V gene: TRBV20-1; CDR3 protein: CSARDLGRVRETQYF
clone size: many; J gene: TRBJ2-7; V gene: TRBV7-9; CDR3 protein: CASSLRTGVHEQYF
clone size: many; J gene: TRBJ1-1; V gene: TRBV7-8; CDR3 protein: CASSFGGAEAFF
clone size: .; J gene: TRBJ1-2; V gene: TRBV7-8; CDR3 protein: CASSLGQTANYGYTF
clone size: few; J gene: TRBJ2-2; V gene: TRBV27; CDR3 protein: CASRLAGHTTGGELFF
clone size: .; J gene: TRBJ2-5; V gene: TRBV28; CDR3 protein: CASRSSRETQYF